This is a list of T cell receptor beta chains from one sample in a study of T cells in narcolepsy. Sequencing used immunoSEQ multiplex PCR; TCRdb keeps in-frame clones, though not all of them. The sample lists about 40,000 clones; about 91% were seen once. The sequencing sample was made of CD45RA- memory CD4+ T cells from PBMCs. The receptor source for this set is a human donor with narcolepsy. Each CDR3 is given with its conserved first and last residue. The D gene is left open where the match is weak. Clone size is given for some rows only: seen once, a few or many times, or a class if the clone is expanded.

d_gene,abundance,v_gene,j_gene,CDR3nt,CDR3aa
NA,NA,TRBV4-2,TRBJ2-5,TGTGCCAGCAGGAAGGGGCAGCACGAAGAGACCCAGTACTTC,CASRKGQHEETQYF
NA,NA,TRBV6-1,TRBJ2-7,TGTGCCAGCAGTGAAGCGCGGGGAGCCCTGACCTACGAGCAGTACTTC,CASSEARGALTYEQYF
NA,NA,TRBV2,TRBJ2-7,TGTGCCAGCAGGTTCGAAGCCTACGAGCAGTACTTC,CASRFEAYEQYF
TRBD1,NA,TRBV28,TRBJ2-7,TGTGCCAGCTTGCAAGGACAGGGGGGTATCTACGAGCAGTACTTC,CASLQGQGGIYEQYF
NA,NA,TRBV6-5,TRBJ2-1,TGTGCCAGCAGTAGGACTGGAAATGAGCAGTTCTTC,CASSRTGNEQFF
NA,NA,TRBV30,TRBJ1-5,TGTGCCTGGAGTGTACCCGGCCAGCCCCAGCATTTT,CAWSVPGQPQHF
NA,NA,TRBV5-1,TRBJ2-5,TGCGCCAGCAGCGCCACCGGACTCCAAGAGACCCAGTACTTC,CASSATGLQETQYF
NA,few,TRBV5-4,TRBJ1-4,TGTGCCAGCAGCTTGGCCGCCAGGGGAAATGAAAAACTGTTTTTT,CASSLAARGNEKLFF
NA,NA,TRBV14,TRBJ2-2,TGTGCCAGCCTCAGAGGGGAACAGAACACCGGGGAGCTGTTTTTT,CASLRGEQNTGELFF
TRBD1,NA,TRBV30,TRBJ2-7,TGTGCCTGGCTGAGGGGCAGGGGGCACTACGAGCAGTACTTC,CAWLRGRGHYEQYF
NA,NA,TRBV20-1,TRBJ1-3,TGCAGTGCCGAGGAAGCCAACACCATATATTTT,CSAEEANTIYF